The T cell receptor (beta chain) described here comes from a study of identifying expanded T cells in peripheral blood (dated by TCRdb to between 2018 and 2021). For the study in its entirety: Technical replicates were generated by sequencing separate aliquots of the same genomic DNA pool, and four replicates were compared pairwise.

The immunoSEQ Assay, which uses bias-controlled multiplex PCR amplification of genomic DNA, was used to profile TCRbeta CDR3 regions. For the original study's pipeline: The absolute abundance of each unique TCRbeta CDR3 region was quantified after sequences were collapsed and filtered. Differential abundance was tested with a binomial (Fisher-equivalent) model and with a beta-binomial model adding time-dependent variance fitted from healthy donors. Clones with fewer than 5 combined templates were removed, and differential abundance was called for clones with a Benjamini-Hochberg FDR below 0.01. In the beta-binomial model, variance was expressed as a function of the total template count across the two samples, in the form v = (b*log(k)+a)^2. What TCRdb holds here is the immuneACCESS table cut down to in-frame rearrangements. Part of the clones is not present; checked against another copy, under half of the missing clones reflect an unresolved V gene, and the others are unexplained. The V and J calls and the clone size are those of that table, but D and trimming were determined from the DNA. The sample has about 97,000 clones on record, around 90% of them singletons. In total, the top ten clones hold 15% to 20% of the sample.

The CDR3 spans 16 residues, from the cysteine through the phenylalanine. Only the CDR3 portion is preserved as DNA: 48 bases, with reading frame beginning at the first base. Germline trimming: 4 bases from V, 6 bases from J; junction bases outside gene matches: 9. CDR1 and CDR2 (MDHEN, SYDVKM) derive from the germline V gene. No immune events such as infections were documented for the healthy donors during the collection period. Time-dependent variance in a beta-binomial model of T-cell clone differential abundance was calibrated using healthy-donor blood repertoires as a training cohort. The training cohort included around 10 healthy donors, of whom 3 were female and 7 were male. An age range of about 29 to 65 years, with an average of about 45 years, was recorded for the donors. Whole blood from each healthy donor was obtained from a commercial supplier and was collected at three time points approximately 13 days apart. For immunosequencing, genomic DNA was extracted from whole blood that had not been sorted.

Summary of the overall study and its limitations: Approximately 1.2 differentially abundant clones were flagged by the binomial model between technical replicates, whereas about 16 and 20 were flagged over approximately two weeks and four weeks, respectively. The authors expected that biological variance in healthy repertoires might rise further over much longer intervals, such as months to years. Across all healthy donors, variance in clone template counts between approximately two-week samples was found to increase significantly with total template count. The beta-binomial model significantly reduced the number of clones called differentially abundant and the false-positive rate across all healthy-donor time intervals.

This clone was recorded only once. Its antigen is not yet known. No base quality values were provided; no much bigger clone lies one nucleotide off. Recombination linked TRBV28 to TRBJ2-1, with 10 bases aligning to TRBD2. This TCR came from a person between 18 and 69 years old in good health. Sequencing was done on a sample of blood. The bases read TGTGCCAGCAGTTCTCTAGCGGGGGCAGGGGGCAATGAGCAGTTCTTC. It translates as CASSSLAGAGGNEQFF. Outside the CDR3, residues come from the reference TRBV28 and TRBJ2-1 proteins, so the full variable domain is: DVKVTQSSRYLVKRTGEKVFLECVQDMDHENMFWYRQDPGLGLRLIYFSYDVKMKEKGDIPEGYSVSREKKERFSLILESASTNQTSMYLCASSSLAGAGGNEQFFGPGTRLTVL.